The rows below give T cell receptor beta chains drawn from one sample of a study of T cell responses to AZD1222 COVID-19 vaccine. Assay used: immunoSEQ multiplex PCR; TCRdb lists only in-frame clones, some missing. The sample consists of around 110,000 clones, over 75% of them appearing once. The input for sequencing was peripheral blood, taken on day 0 of MenACWY control vaccination. Receptors originate from an adult in good health. Both conserved end residues are part of each CDR3. Fields, in order: V gene, D gene, J gene, CDR3 protein. A D gene is named only where the DNA matches it firmly.

v_gene: TRBV7-2
d_gene: TRBD1
j_gene: TRBJ1-6
CDR3aa: CASSAGTAGNSPLHF

v_gene: TRBV3-1/TRBV3-2
d_gene: .
j_gene: TRBJ2-7
CDR3aa: CASSQDRGTYEQYF

v_gene: TRBV5-1
d_gene: .
j_gene: TRBJ1-2
CDR3aa: CASSSPTNYGYTF

v_gene: TRBV5-4
d_gene: TRBD2
j_gene: TRBJ2-3
CDR3aa: CASSSPGLAGADTDTQYF

v_gene: TRBV19
d_gene: TRBD1
j_gene: TRBJ1-1
CDR3aa: CASSTTGGGGTEAFF

v_gene: TRBV7-9
d_gene: TRBD1
j_gene: TRBJ1-1
CDR3aa: CASSSRDSEAFF

v_gene: TRBV27
d_gene: .
j_gene: TRBJ2-5
CDR3aa: CASSSPGRDSQETQYF

v_gene: TRBV11-2
d_gene: TRBD2
j_gene: TRBJ2-7
CDR3aa: CASSFFSGGAYEQYF

v_gene: TRBV28
d_gene: .
j_gene: TRBJ2-1
CDR3aa: CASSNPRGPRANEQFF

v_gene: TRBV24-1
d_gene: .
j_gene: TRBJ1-2
CDR3aa: CATSEVGYGYTF

v_gene: TRBV6-2/TRBV6-3
d_gene: .
j_gene: TRBJ2-2
CDR3aa: CASSYQLDTGELFF

v_gene: TRBV3-1/TRBV3-2
d_gene: .
j_gene: TRBJ1-2
CDR3aa: CASSQVQLGYGYTF

v_gene: TRBV7-9
d_gene: .
j_gene: TRBJ2-7
CDR3aa: CASSSGLGVEQYF

v_gene: TRBV19
d_gene: .
j_gene: TRBJ1-3
CDR3aa: CASVDFSGNTIYF

v_gene: TRBV6-6
d_gene: .
j_gene: TRBJ2-6
CDR3aa: CASEGTGANVLTF

v_gene: TRBV9
d_gene: TRBD2
j_gene: TRBJ2-5
CDR3aa: CASSVVAGGPETQYF

v_gene: TRBV2
d_gene: TRBD1
j_gene: TRBJ1-4
CDR3aa: CASRRQGGSNEKLFF

v_gene: TRBV18
d_gene: .
j_gene: TRBJ2-5
CDR3aa: CASSPSAGPQETQYF

v_gene: TRBV5-4
d_gene: TRBD1
j_gene: TRBJ2-5
CDR3aa: CASRRMTSWGQGEETQYF

v_gene: TRBV6-6
d_gene: .
j_gene: TRBJ2-3
CDR3aa: CASSISRGSTDTQYF

v_gene: TRBV21-1
d_gene: .
j_gene: TRBJ2-7
CDR3aa: CASSKAGVRSSYEQYF

v_gene: TRBV10-1
d_gene: .
j_gene: TRBJ2-7
CDR3aa: CASSVGRVDEQYF

v_gene: TRBV7-2
d_gene: TRBD1
j_gene: TRBJ2-7
CDR3aa: CASSSRQGLGEQYF

v_gene: TRBV2
d_gene: TRBD2
j_gene: TRBJ2-3
CDR3aa: CASRLRDYTDTQYF

v_gene: TRBV4-2
d_gene: TRBD1
j_gene: TRBJ1-3
CDR3aa: CASSQGQVSGNTIYF

v_gene: TRBV6-1
d_gene: .
j_gene: TRBJ1-1
CDR3aa: CASSEGGHSTEAFF

v_gene: TRBV28
d_gene: TRBD1
j_gene: TRBJ2-7
CDR3aa: CASKDAGTGGYEQYF

v_gene: TRBV18
d_gene: .
j_gene: TRBJ1-3
CDR3aa: CASSPPTAGWSGNTIYF

v_gene: TRBV7-9
d_gene: .
j_gene: TRBJ2-2
CDR3aa: CASSSKGTSRRELFF

v_gene: TRBV6-2/TRBV6-3
d_gene: TRBD1
j_gene: TRBJ1-5
CDR3aa: CASSYDEGQGGFVQPQHF

v_gene: TRBV7-3
d_gene: .
j_gene: TRBJ1-1
CDR3aa: CASSLTLNTEAFF

v_gene: TRBV28
d_gene: TRBD1
j_gene: TRBJ1-5
CDR3aa: CASTPTGSNQPQHF

v_gene: TRBV18
d_gene: .
j_gene: TRBJ2-4
CDR3aa: CASSSQEGKNIQYF

v_gene: TRBV9
d_gene: .
j_gene: TRBJ2-2
CDR3aa: CASSPTTWGELFF

v_gene: TRBV7-2
d_gene: .
j_gene: TRBJ1-2
CDR3aa: CASSLNQGRSDYGYTF

v_gene: TRBV2
d_gene: TRBD2
j_gene: TRBJ2-5
CDR3aa: CASSEGVGGGRKTQYF

v_gene: TRBV7-8
d_gene: TRBD1
j_gene: TRBJ2-7
CDR3aa: CASSLQQGLPYEQYF

v_gene: TRBV4-1
d_gene: TRBD1
j_gene: TRBJ1-2
CDR3aa: CASSHAGTGNYGYTF

v_gene: TRBV5-1
d_gene: .
j_gene: TRBJ1-2
CDR3aa: CASSLMGADPNYGYTF

v_gene: TRBV7-2
d_gene: TRBD2
j_gene: TRBJ2-5
CDR3aa: CASSLATTSVWETQYF

v_gene: TRBV19
d_gene: .
j_gene: TRBJ2-1
CDR3aa: CASSLLLGPSIPYNEQFF

v_gene: TRBV30
d_gene: TRBD2
j_gene: TRBJ2-2
CDR3aa: CAWSGTSVTGELFF

v_gene: TRBV28
d_gene: .
j_gene: TRBJ1-1
CDR3aa: CASSRGWTEAFF

v_gene: TRBV28
d_gene: .
j_gene: TRBJ2-2
CDR3aa: CATFSGGLNTGELFF

v_gene: TRBV3-1/TRBV3-2
d_gene: .
j_gene: TRBJ1-2
CDR3aa: CASSQTRTVEGYTF